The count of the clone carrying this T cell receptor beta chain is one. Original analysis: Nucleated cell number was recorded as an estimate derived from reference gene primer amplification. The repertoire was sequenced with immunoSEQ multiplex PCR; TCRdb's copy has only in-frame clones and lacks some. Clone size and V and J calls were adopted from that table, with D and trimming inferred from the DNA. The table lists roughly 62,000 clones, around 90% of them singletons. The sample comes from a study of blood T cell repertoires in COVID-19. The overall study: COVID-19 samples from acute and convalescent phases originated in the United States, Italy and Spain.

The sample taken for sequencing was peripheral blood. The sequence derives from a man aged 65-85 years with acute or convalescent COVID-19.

CDR3 in amino acids: CAISETGNQPQHF. CDR3 bases: TGTGCCATCAGTGAGACAGGCAATCAGCCCCAGCATTTT. The V gene is TRBV10-3, the J gene TRBJ1-5; D unclear. The CDR3 consists of 13 residues. Deletions cut 2 bases from V and 2 bases from J, with 4 bases between. CDR1 and CDR2 (germline): ENHRY, SYGVKD.